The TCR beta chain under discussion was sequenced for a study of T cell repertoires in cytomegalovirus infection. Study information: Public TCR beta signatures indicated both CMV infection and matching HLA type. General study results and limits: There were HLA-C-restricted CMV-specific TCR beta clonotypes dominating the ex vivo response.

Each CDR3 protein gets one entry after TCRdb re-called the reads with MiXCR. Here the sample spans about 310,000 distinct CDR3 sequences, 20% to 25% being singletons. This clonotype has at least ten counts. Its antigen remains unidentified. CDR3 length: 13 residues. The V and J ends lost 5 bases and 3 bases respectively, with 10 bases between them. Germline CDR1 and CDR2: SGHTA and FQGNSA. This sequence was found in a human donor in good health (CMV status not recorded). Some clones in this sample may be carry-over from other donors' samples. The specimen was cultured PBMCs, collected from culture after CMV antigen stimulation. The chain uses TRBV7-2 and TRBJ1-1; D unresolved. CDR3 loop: CASSPRPDTEAFF. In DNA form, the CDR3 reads TGTGCCAGCAGCCCGAGACCGGACACTGAAGCTTTCTTT.